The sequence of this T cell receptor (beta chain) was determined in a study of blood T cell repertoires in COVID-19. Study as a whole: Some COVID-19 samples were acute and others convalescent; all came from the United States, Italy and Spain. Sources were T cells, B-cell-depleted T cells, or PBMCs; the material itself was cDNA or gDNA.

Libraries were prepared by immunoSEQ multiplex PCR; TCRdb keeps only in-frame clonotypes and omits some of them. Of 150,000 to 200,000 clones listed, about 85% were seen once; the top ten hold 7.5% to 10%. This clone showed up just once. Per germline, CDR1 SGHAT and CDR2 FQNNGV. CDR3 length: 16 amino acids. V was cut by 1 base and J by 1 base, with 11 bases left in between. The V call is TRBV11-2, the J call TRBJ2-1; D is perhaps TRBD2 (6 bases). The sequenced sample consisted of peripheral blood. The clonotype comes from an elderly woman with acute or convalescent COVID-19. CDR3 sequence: CASSLGLADSYNEQFF. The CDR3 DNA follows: TGTGCCAGCAGCTTAGGGTTAGCGGATTCCTACAATGAGCAGTTCTTC.